The rows below give T cell receptor beta chains drawn from one sample of a study of shared clonotypes between healthy human individuals. Measured with immunoSEQ multiplex PCR; TCRdb has only the in-frame clones, and not every one. The table shows about 530,000 clones, with about 80% occurring only once. Sequenced input: PBMCs. The receptors come from a middle-aged woman in good health. Some clones in this sample may be carry-over from other donors' samples. Each CDR3 is given with its conserved first and last residue. The order of the fields is J gene, D gene, V gene, clone size, CDR3 protein, CDR3 DNA. A D gene is named only where the DNA matches it firmly. Part of the rows lack a size; the others show once, few, many or a class for expanded clones.

TRBJ1-2,TRBD1,TRBV10-3,once,CAISRGTGKLGYTF,TGTGCCATCAGTCGGGGGACAGGGAAACTCGGCTACACCTTC
TRBJ1-3,-,TRBV2,-,CASSEGFSGNTIYF,TGTGCCAGCAGTGAAGGGTTCTCTGGAAACACCATATATTTT
TRBJ2-5,TRBD1,TRBV6-6,once,CASSYSGTVQETQYF,TGTGCCAGCAGTTACTCAGGGACAGTCCAAGAGACCCAGTACTTC
TRBJ1-2,TRBD1,TRBV19,-,CASSLDRGLDGYTF,TGTGCCAGTAGTCTCGACAGGGGGCTTGATGGCTACACCTTC
TRBJ1-3,-,TRBV5-1,-,CAPRRRGVRGNTIYF,TGCGCGCCCAGACGGCGGGGGGTGCGGGGAAACACCATATATTTT
TRBJ2-6,-,TRBV6-4,few,CASSDTGTSGANVLTF,TGTGCCAGCAGCGACACGGGAACATCTGGGGCCAACGTCCTGACTTTC
TRBJ1-1,-,TRBV5-1,-,CASSSALNTEAFF,TGCGCCAGCAGCTCTGCCCTGAACACTGAAGCTTTCTTT
TRBJ2-7,-,TRBV28,-,CASNPTYGTTQYEQYF,TGTGCCAGCAACCCGACCTACGGGACAACTCAATACGAGCAGTACTTC
TRBJ1-2,TRBD1,TRBV19,-,CASRKDRARGMDGYTF,TGTGCCAGTAGGAAAGACAGGGCTAGAGGTATGGATGGCTACACCTTC
TRBJ1-1,TRBD1,TRBV7-8,-,CASSLSGGNTEAFF,TGTGCCAGCAGCTTGTCAGGGGGGAACACTGAAGCTTTCTTT
TRBJ1-1,-,TRBV11-3,-,CASSVNSTVAGADSDTEAFF,TGTGCCAGCAGCGTCAATTCCACCGTCGCAGGGGCCGATTCGGACACTGAAGCTTTCTTT
TRBJ1-2,TRBD1,TRBV19,-,CASTNRGHQYGYTF,TGTGCCAGTACAAACAGGGGGCATCAATATGGCTACACCTTC
TRBJ2-7,-,TRBV20-1,-,CSALQGFEQYF,TGCAGTGCTCTACAGGGATTTGAGCAGTACTTC
TRBJ2-2,-,TRBV6-5,-,CASIGKGNTGELFF,TGTGCCAGCATCGGAAAGGGGAACACCGGGGAGCTGTTTTTT
TRBJ2-2,-,TRBV7-9,-,CASSLRSGSNTGELFF,TGTGCCAGCAGCTTACGGTCCGGCTCGAACACCGGGGAGCTGTTTTTT
TRBJ1-5,-,TRBV6-6,-,CASRREGGNQPQHF,TGTGCCAGCAGAAGGGAAGGGGGCAATCAGCCCCAGCATTTT
TRBJ2-2,TRBD2,TRBV29-1,few,CSVGTSGSTGELFF,TGCAGCGTTGGGACTAGCGGGAGTACGGGGGAGCTGTTTTTT
TRBJ1-1,-,TRBV15,-,CATSDGGNTEAFF,TGTGCCACCAGCGACGGGGGTAACACTGAAGCTTTCTTT
TRBJ2-7,TRBD2,TRBV19,-,CASSKYSGTSGSYEQYF,TGTGCCAGTAGTAAATACTCCGGGACTAGCGGATCCTACGAGCAGTACTTC
TRBJ2-1,-,TRBV7-3,-,CASSLTPNPSSYNEQFF,TGTGCCAGCAGCTTAACTCCCAACCCGAGCTCCTACAATGAGCAGTTCTTC
TRBJ2-7,-,TRBV7-2,few,CASSLGGRTDSQQYF,TGTGCCAGCAGCTTAGGGGGTAGGACAGATTCCCAGCAGTACTTC
TRBJ1-3,-,TRBV2,-,CASSEEQRSGNTIYF,TGTGCCAGCAGTGAAGAGCAACGTTCTGGAAACACCATATATTTT
TRBJ2-5,-,TRBV5-4,-,CASSYLGIQETQYF,TGTGCCAGCAGCTACTTGGGGATCCAAGAGACCCAGTACTTC
TRBJ2-4,-,TRBV28,few,CASSKRDGVNIQYF,TGTGCCAGCAGCAAAAGGGACGGGGTCAACATTCAGTACTTC
TRBJ2-5,TRBD1,TRBV6-4,once,CASIQPGGLQETQYF,TGTGCCAGCATCCAGCCAGGGGGCCTCCAAGAGACCCAGTACTTC
TRBJ2-1,-,TRBV9,-,CASSVFGTSSYNEQFF,TGTGCCAGCAGCGTTTTCGGGACGAGCTCCTACAATGAGCAGTTCTTC